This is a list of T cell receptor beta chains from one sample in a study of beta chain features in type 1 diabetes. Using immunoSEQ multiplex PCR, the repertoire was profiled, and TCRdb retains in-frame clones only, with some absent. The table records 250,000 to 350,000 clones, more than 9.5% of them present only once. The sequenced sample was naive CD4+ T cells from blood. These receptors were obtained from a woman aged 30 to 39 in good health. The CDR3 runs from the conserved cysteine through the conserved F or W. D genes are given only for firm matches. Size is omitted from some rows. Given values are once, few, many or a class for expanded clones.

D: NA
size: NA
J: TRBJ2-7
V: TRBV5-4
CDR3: CASSPRDTGSYEQYF
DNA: TGTGCCAGCAGCCCCCGGGACACCGGCTCCTACGAGCAGTACTTC

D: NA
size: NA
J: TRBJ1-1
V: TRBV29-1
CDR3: CSVDEQPYTEAFF
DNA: TGCAGCGTTGACGAACAGCCTTACACTGAAGCTTTCTTT

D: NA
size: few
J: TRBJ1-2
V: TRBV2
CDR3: CASSEVPIIIGTF
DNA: TGTGCCAGCAGTGAAGTCCCTATTATCATCGGGACCTTC

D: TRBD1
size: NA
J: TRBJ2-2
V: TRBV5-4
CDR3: CASSQDRGNGELFF
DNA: TGTGCCAGCAGTCAGGACAGGGGAAACGGGGAGCTGTTTTTT

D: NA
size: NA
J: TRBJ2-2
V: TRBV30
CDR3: CAWSVPGAYTGELFF
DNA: TGTGCCTGGAGTGTACCAGGGGCCTACACCGGGGAGCTGTTTTTT

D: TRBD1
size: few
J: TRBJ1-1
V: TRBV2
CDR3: CASSRDRDTEAFF
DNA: TGTGCCAGCTCCCGGGACAGGGACACTGAAGCTTTCTTT

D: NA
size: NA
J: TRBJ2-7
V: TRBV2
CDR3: CASSDDRGSYEQYF
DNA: TGTGCCAGCAGTGATGACAGAGGTTCCTACGAGCAGTACTTC

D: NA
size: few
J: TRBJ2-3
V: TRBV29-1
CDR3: CSVEDILDTILSTDTQYF
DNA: TGCAGCGTTGAAGATATTCTGGACACGATCTTAAGCACAGATACGCAGTATTTT

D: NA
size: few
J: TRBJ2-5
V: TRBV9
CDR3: CASSGAYQETQYF
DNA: TGTGCCAGCAGTGGAGCATACCAAGAGACCCAGTACTTC

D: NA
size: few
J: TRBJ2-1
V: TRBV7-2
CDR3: CASSLRTPSSYNEQFF
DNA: TGTGCCAGCAGCCTTAGGACTCCGAGCTCCTACAATGAGCAGTTCTTC

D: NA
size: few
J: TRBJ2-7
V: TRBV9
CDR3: CASSVGGMSYEQYF
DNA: TGTGCCAGCAGCGTAGGAGGGATGTCCTACGAGCAGTACTTC

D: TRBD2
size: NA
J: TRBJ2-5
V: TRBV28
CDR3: CASSRFPNGGEETQYF
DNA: TGTGCCAGCAGTCGCTTTCCGAACGGGGGGGAAGAGACCCAGTACTTC

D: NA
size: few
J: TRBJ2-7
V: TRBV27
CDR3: CASSQTPPYRWSSYEQYF
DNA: TGTGCCAGCAGTCAGACCCCCCCTTACAGGTGGAGCTCCTACGAGCAGTACTTC

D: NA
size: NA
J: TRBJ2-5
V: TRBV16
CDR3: CASSQAAETQYF
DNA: TGTGCCAGCAGCCAAGCGGCGGAGACCCAGTACTTC

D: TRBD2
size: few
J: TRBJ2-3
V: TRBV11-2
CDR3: CASSLGSAGGPSDTQYF
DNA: TGTGCCAGCAGCTTGGGGTCGGCGGGAGGGCCTTCAGATACGCAGTATTTT

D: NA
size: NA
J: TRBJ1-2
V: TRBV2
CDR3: CASRGGGNGYTF
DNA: TGTGCCAGCAGGGGCGGAGGGAATGGCTACACCTTC

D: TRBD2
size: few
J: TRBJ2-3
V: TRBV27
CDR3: CASSLRPAGVVERADTQYF
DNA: TGTGCCAGCAGTTTAAGGCCGGCGGGAGTGGTGGAGAGGGCAGATACGCAGTATTTT

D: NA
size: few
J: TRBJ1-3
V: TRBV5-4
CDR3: CASSPPPTGGGNTIYF
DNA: TGTGCCAGCAGCCCACCCCCGACGGGAGGTGGAAACACCATATATTTT

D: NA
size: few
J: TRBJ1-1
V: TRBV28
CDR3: CASSPTPNTEAFF
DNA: TGTGCCAGCAGTCCAACACCAAACACTGAAGCTTTCTTT

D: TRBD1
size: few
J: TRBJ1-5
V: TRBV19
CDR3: CASSIMAGGAGQPQHF
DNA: TGTGCCAGTAGTATAATGGCAGGGGGCGCGGGACAGCCCCAGCATTTT

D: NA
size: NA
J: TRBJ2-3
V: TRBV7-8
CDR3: CASSLEAALGDTQYF
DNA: TGTGCCAGCAGCTTGGAAGCGGCCCTCGGAGATACGCAGTATTTT

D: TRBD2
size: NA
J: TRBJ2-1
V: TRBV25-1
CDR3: CASRFGGSNEQFF
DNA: TGTGCCAGCAGGTTCGGGGGGAGCAATGAGCAGTTCTTC

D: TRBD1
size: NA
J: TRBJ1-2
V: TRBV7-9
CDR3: CASSPGQGGYTF
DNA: TGTGCCAGCAGCCCGGGACAGGGCGGCTACACCTTC

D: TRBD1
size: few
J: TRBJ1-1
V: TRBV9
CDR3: CASGQGLGTEAFF
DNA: TGTGCCAGCGGACAGGGGCTCGGGACTGAAGCTTTCTTT

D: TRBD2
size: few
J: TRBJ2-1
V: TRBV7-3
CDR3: CASSLGGAGVASEQFF
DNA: TGTGCCAGCAGCTTGGGTGGAGCGGGAGTTGCCAGTGAGCAGTTCTTC

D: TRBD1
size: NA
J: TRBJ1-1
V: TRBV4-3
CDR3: CASSQDWTGTLGAEAFF
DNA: TGCGCCAGCAGCCAAGATTGGACAGGGACCTTAGGGGCTGAAGCTTTCTTT

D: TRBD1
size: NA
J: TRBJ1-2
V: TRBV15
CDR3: CATSTGRQGPSGYTF
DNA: TGTGCCACCAGCACCGGCCGACAGGGCCCTAGTGGCTACACCTTC

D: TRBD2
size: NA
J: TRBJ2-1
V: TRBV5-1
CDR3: CASSLRTSGRAGNEQFF
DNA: TGCGCCAGCAGCTTGCGGACTAGCGGGAGGGCCGGCAATGAGCAGTTCTTC

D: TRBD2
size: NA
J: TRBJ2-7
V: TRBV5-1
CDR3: CASSLSAGDYEQYF
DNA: TGCGCCAGCAGCTTGTCCGCGGGGGACTACGAGCAGTACTTC

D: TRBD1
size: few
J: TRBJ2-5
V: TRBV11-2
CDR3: CASRWGRGLETQYF
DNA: TGTGCCAGCCGCTGGGGCAGGGGGCTGGAGACCCAGTACTTC

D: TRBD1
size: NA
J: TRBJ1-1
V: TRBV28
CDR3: CASSSTGANTEAFF
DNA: TGTGCCAGCAGTTCGACAGGGGCGAACACTGAAGCTTTCTTT

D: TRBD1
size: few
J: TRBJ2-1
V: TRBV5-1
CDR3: CASSLVGTGGYNEQFF
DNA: TGCGCCAGCAGCTTGGTGGGGACAGGGGGGTACAATGAGCAGTTCTTC

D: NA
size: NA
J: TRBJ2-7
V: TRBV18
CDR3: CASSPANSYEQYF
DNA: TGTGCCAGCTCACCAGCGAACTCCTACGAGCAGTACTTC

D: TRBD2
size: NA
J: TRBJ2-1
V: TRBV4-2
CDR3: CASSQDMDSGSFLGMHNEQFF
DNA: TGTGCCAGCAGCCAAGACATGGATAGCGGGAGTTTTTTAGGTATGCACAATGAGCAGTTCTTC

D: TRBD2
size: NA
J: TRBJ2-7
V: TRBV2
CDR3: CASKRGLAEGNSYEQYF
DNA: TGTGCCAGCAAGCGGGGACTAGCGGAGGGAAACTCCTACGAGCAGTACTTC

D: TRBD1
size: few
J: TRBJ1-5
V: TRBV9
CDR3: CASSATGGNQPQHF
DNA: TGTGCCAGCAGCGCTACAGGGGGGAATCAGCCCCAGCATTTT

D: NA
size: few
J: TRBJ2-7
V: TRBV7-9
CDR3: CASSFPGKYEQYF
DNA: TGTGCCAGCAGCTTTCCAGGGAAGTACGAGCAGTACTTC

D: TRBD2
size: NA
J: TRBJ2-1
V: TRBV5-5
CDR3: CASSPDGLASYNEQFF
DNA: TGTGCCAGCAGCCCGGATGGACTAGCCTCCTACAATGAGCAGTTCTTC

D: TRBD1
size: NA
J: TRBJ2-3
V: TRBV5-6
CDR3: CASSTLVGTAVRGADTQYF
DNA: TGTGCCAGCAGCACTTTAGTGGGGACAGCCGTTCGGGGAGCTGATACGCAGTATTTT

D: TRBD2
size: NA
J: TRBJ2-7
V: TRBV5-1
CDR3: CASSLEGLAGSYEQYF
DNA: TGCGCCAGCAGCTTGGAAGGGTTAGCGGGATCCTACGAGCAGTACTTC